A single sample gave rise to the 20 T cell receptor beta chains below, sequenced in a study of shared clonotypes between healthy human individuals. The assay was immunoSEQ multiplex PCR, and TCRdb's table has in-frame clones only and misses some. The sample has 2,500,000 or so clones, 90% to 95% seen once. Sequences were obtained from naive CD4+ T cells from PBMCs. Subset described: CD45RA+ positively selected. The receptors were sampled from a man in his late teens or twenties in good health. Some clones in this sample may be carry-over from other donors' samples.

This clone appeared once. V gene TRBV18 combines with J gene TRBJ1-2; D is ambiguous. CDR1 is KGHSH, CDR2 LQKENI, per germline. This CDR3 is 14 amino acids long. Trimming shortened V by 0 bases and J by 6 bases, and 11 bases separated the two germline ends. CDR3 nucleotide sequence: TGTGCCAGCTCACCACCCCAAGTCCGCCATGGCTACACCTTC. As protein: CASSPPQVRHGYTF.

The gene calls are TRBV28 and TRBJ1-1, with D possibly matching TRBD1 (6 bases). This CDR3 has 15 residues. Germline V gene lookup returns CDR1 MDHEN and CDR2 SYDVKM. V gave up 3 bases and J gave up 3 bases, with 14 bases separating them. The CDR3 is CASSLYGGSYTEAFF. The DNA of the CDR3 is TGTGCCAGCAGTTTGTACGGGGGCTCTTACACTGAAGCTTTCTTT.

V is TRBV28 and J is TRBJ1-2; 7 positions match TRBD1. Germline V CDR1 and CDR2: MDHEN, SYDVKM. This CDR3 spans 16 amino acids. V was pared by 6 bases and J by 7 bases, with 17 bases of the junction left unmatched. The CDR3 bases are TGTGCCAGCAGCCGTCAAGACAGGGCCAGGGGTAGTGGCTACACCTTC. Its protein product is CASSRQDRARGSGYTF.

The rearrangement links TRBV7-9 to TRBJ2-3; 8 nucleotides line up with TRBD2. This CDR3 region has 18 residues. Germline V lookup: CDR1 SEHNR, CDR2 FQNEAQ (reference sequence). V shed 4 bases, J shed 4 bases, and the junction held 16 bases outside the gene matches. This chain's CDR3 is CASSSSGGGAVFADTQYF. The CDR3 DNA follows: TGTGCCAGCAGCTCCTCGGGGGGGGGCGCCGTATTCGCAGATACGCAGTATTTT.

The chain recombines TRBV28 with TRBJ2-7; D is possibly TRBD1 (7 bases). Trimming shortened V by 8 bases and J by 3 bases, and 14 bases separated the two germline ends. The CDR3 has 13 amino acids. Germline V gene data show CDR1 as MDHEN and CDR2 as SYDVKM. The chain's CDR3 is CASRGQGDYEQYF. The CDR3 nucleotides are TGTGCCAGCCGGGGGCAGGGGGACTACGAGCAGTACTTC.

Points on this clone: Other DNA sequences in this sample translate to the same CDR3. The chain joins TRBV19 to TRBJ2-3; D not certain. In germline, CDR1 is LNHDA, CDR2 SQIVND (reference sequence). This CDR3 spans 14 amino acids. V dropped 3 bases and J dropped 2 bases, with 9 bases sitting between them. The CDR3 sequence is CASSIGGTTDTQYF. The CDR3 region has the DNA TGTGCCAGTAGTATCGGCGGTACCACAGATACGCAGTATTTT.

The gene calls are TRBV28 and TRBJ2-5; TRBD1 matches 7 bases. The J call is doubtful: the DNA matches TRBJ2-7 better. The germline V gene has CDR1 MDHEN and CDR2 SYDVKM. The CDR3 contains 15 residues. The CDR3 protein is CASSRPQQGAYEQYF. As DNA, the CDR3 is TGTGCCAGCAGCCGACCACAGCAGGGGGCCTACGAGCAGTACTTC.

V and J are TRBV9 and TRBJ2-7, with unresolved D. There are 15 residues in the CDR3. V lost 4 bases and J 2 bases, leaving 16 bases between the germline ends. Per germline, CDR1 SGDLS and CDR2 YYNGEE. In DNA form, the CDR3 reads TGTGCCAGCAGCCCTCAGCCAGAACTACCCTACGAGCAGTACTTC. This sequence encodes CASSPQPELPYEQYF. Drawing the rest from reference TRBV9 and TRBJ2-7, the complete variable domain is DSGVTQTPKHLITATGQRVTLRCSPRSGDLSVYWYQQSLDQGLQFLIQYYNGEERAKGNILERFSAQQFPDLHSELNLSSLELGDSALYFCASSPQPELPYEQYFGPGTRLTVT.

The CDR3 DNA reads TGCGCCAGCAGCCAAGCTACGACAGGGGACTACGAGCAGTACTTC. Translated: CASSQATTGDYEQYF. The chain combines TRBV4-3 with TRBJ2-7, with 8 bases lining up with TRBD1. V dropped 1 base and J dropped 3; count of bases not matched to a gene: 5. Per germline, CDR1 LGHNA and CDR2 YSLEER. The CDR3 totals 15 residues.

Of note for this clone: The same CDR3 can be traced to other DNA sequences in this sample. In DNA form, the CDR3 reads TGTGCCAGTAGTATAGTCACGGGAGGCTCCTACAATGAGCAGTTCTTC. Protein sequence: CASSIVTGGSYNEQFF. The chain has TRBV19 and TRBJ2-1; 7 bases line up with TRBD2. Trimming removed 1 base from V and 0 bases from J; junction bases left unmatched: 3. The CDR3 runs 16 residues. CDR1 and CDR2 from the germline V gene are LNHDA and SQIVND (reference sequence).

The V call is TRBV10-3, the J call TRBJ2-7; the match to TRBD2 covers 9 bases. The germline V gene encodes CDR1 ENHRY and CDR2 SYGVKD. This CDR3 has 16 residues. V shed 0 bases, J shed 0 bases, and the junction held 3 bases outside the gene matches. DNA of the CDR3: TGTGCCATCAGTGAGTCGACTAGCGGAAACTCCTACGAGCAGTACTTC. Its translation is CAISESTSGNSYEQYF.

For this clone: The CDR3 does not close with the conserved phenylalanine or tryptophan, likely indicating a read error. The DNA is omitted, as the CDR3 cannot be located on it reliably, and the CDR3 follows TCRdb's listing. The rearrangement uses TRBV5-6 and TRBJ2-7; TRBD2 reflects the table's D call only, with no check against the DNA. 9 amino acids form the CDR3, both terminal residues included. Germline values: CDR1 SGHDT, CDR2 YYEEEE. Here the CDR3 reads CASSVAREA.

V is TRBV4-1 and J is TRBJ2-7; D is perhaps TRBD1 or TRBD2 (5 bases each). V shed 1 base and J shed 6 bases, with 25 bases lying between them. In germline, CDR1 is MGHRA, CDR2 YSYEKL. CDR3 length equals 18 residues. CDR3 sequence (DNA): TGCGCCAGCAGCCAAGTAGATTCTTTAGGCCGGGGCCAGCTCGAGCAGTACTTC. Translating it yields CASSQVDSLGRGQLEQYF.

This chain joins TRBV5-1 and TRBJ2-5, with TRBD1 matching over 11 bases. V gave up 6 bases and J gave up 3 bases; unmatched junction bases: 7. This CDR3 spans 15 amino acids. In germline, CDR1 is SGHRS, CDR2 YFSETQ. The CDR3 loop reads CASNTGTGGEETQYF. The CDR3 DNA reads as TGCGCCAGCAACACGGGGACAGGGGGGGAAGAGACCCAGTACTTC.

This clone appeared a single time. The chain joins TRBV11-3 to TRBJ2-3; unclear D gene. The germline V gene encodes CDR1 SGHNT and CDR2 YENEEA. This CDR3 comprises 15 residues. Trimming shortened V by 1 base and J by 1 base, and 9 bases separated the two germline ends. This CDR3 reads CASSLGVGGTDTQYF. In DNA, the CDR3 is TGTGCCAGCAGCTTAGGAGTGGGCGGCACAGATACGCAGTATTTT.

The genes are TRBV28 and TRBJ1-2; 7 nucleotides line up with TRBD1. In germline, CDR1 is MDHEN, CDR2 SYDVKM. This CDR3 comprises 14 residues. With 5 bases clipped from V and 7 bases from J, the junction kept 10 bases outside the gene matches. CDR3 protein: CASSPDPTGSGYTF. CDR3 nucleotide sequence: TGTGCCAGCAGTCCCGACCCGACAGGGAGTGGCTACACCTTC.

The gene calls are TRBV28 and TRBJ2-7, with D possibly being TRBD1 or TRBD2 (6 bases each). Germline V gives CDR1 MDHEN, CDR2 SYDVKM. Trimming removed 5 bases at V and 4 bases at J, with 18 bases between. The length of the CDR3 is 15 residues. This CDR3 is CASSPRSRGVYEQYF. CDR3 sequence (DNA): TGTGCCAGCAGTCCGCGTTCGAGGGGGGTATACGAGCAGTACTTC.

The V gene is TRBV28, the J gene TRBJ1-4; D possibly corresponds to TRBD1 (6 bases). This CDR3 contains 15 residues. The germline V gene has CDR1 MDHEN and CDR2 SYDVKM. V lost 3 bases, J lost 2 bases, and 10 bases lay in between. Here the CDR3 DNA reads TGTGCCAGCAGTTTGGGGGCAAAGACTAATGAAAAACTGTTTTTT. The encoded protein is CASSLGAKTNEKLFF. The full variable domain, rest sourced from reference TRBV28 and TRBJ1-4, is DVKVTQSSRYLVKRTGEKVFLECVQDMDHENMFWYRQDPGLGLRLIYFSYDVKMKEKGDIPEGYSVSREKKERFSLILESASTNQTSMYLCASSLGAKTNEKLFFGSGTQLSVL.

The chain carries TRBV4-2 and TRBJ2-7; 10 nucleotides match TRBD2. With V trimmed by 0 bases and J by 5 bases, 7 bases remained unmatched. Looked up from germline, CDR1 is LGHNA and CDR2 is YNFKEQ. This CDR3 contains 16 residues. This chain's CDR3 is CASSQDLALAGDEQYF. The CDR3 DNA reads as TGTGCCAGCAGCCAAGATCTAGCGCTAGCGGGAGACGAGCAGTACTTC.

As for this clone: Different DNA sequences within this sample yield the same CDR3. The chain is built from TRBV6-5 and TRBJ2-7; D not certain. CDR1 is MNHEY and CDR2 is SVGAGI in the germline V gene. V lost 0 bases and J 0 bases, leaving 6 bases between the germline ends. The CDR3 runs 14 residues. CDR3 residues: CASSYSSSSYEQYF. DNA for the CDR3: TGTGCCAGCAGTTACTCGAGTAGCTCCTACGAGCAGTACTTC.